This TCR beta chain was identified in a study of T cells in Graves' hyperthyroidism and ophthalmopathy. Trimming removed 6 bases at V and 7 bases at J, with 13 bases between. The CDR3 is 14 residues long. Germline V gene lookup returns CDR1 MNHNS and CDR2 SASEGT. It was RNA transcripts that yielded the amplified TCR beta CDR3 regions. The HTBI primer set drove a first-round RT-PCR of the TCR CDR3. In TCRdb, the multiplex PCR reads were re-called with MiXCR into one record per CDR3 protein. This table has roughly 500,000 distinct CDR3 sequences, 35% to 50% appearing once. This TCR was sampled from an adult woman with Graves' disease, either hyperthyroidism or ophthalmopathy (not recorded which). The chain uses TRBV6-1 and TRBJ1-6; a possible D gene is TRBD1 (5 bases). The sample comprised peripheral blood or thyroid tissue (not recorded which). The DNA for the CDR3 is TGTGCCAGCAGAGGGAAACAGGCGAATTCACCCCTCCACTTT. This gives the protein CASRGKQANSPLHF.